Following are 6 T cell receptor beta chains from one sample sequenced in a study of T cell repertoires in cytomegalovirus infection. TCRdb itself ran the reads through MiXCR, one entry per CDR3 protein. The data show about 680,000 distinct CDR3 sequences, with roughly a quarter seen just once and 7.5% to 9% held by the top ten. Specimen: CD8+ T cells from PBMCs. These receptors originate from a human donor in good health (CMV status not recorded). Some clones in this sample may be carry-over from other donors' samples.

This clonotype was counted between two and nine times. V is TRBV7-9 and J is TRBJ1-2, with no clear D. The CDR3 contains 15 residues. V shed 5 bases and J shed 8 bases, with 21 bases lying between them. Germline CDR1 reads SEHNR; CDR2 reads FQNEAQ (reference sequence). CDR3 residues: CASSPPGPPEGGYTF. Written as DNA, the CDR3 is TGTGCCAGCAGCCCGCCCGGGCCCCCGGAGGGCGGCTACACCTTC. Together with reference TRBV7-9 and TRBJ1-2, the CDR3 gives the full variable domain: DTGVSQNPRHKITKRGQNVTFRCDPISEHNRLYWYRQTLGQGPEFLTYFQNEAQLEKSRLLSDRFSAERPKGSFSTLEIQRTEQGDSAMYLCASSPPGPPEGGYTFGSGTRLTVV.

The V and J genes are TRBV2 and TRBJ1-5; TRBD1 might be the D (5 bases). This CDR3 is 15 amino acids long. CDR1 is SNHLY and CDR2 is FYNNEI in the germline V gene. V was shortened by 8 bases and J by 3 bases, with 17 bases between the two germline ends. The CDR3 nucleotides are TGTGCCAGCTGGGACCATCACTCCCTCAATCAGCCCCAGCATTTT. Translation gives CASWDHHSLNQPQHF.

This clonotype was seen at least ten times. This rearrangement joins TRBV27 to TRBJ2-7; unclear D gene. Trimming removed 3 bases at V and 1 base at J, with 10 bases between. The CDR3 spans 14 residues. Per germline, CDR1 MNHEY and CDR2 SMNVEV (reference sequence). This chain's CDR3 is CASSFTGPSYEQYF. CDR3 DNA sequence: TGTGCCAGCAGTTTTACTGGGCCTTCCTACGAGCAGTACTTC.

CDR3 region: CSVERGVEAFF. DNA of the CDR3: TGCAGCGTTGAACGGGGTGTAGAAGCTTTCTTT. This sequence joins TRBV29-1 and TRBJ1-1; no firm D call. The CDR3 has 11 residues. Trimming removed 2 bases at V and 8 bases at J, with 9 bases between. Germline lookup yields CDR1 SQVTM and CDR2 ANQGSEA.

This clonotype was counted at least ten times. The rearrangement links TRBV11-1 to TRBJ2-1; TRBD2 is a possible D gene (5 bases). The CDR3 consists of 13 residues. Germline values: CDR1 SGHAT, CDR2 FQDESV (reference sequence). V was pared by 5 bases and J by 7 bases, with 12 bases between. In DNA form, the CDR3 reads TGTGCCAGCAGCACGGGATCCATAAATGAGCAGTTCTTC. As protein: CASSTGSINEQFF.

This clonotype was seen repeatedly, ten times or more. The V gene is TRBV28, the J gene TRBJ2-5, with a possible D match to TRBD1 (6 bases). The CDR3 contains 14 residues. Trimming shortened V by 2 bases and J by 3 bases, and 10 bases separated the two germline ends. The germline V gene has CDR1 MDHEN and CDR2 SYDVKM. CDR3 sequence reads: CASSLGGREETQYF. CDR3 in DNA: TGTGCCAGCAGTTTAGGGGGCCGAGAAGAGACCCAGTACTTC.